The rows below give T cell receptor beta chains drawn from one sample of a study of CXCR3-negative and CXCR3-positive naive CD8 T cells. TCRdb processed the 5' RACE reads again and assigns one entry to each CDR3 protein, with no DNA. The sample table sets out about 48,000 distinct CDR3 sequences. Sequenced sample: memory CD8+ T cells from blood. The receptors stem from a human donor in good health. Some clones in this sample may be carry-over from other donors' samples. Each CDR3 is given with its conserved first and last residue.

V: TRBV2; J: TRBJ2-1; CDR3: CASSPGLAGGRTYNEQFF
V: TRBV2; J: TRBJ2-1; CDR3: CASKSSYNEQFF
V: TRBV5-1; J: TRBJ1-4; CDR3: CASSFGSLDLMGELFF
V: TRBV5-1; J: TRBJ2-7; CDR3: CASSYRPGEQYF
V: TRBV20-1; J: TRBJ2-7; CDR3: CSATGPSSYEQYF
V: TRBV29-1; J: TRBJ2-3; CDR3: CSVYRGVSDTQYF
V: TRBV29-1; J: TRBJ1-3; CDR3: CSVEDLGGNTIYF
V: TRBV30; J: TRBJ2-7; CDR3: CAWSPDTSEQYF
V: TRBV7-9; J: TRBJ2-7; CDR3: CATSTRGGQSYEQYF
V: TRBV7-3; J: TRBJ2-1; CDR3: CASSLTVTLAHEQFF
V: TRBV12-3/TRBV12-4; J: TRBJ2-7; CDR3: CASSLWGQTSYEQYF
V: TRBV9; J: TRBJ1-2; CDR3: CASRRDRNYGYTF
V: TRBV29-1; J: TRBJ2-7; CDR3: CSVVGLAYEQYF
V: TRBV2; J: TRBJ1-2; CDR3: CASRPWDRQDYGYTF
V: TRBV29-1; J: TRBJ1-3; CDR3: CSARGGAENTIYF
V: TRBV7-6; J: TRBJ1-4; CDR3: CASSTGPSGEKLFF
V: TRBV4-1; J: TRBJ2-5; CDR3: CASSQDRQAAQETQYF
V: TRBV5-5; J: TRBJ2-7; CDR3: CASSLAERQPSYEQYF
V: TRBV29-1; J: TRBJ1-1; CDR3: CSVDSDLNTEAFF
V: TRBV4-1; J: TRBJ1-5; CDR3: CASSQVSQSNQPQHF
V: TRBV20-1; J: TRBJ2-3; CDR3: CSAEPAGGPPEAQYF
V: TRBV20-1; J: TRBJ1-1; CDR3: CSATGVMWGNTEAFF
V: TRBV7-9; J: TRBJ2-5; CDR3: CASSLRDSLSKTQYF
V: TRBV25-1; J: TRBJ2-2; CDR3: CASIGGYPTGELFF
V: TRBV7-9; J: TRBJ2-2; CDR3: CASSIRDTGGELFF
V: TRBV7-9; J: TRBJ2-4; CDR3: CAGSPGTSGNIQYF
V: TRBV7-9; J: TRBJ1-2; CDR3: CASSLQEPSYGYTF
V: TRBV6-5; J: TRBJ2-7; CDR3: CASSAGTSLREQYF
V: TRBV7-9; J: TRBJ2-3; CDR3: CASMDRAEPDTQYF
V: TRBV5-1; J: TRBJ2-5; CDR3: CASSLDAETQYF
V: TRBV12-3/TRBV12-4; J: TRBJ2-1; CDR3: CATGSYNEQFF
V: TRBV29-1; J: TRBJ2-1; CDR3: CSVEGVAGVRNEQFF
V: TRBV4-1; J: TRBJ2-3; CDR3: CASSPSGRVTDTQYF
V: TRBV12-3/TRBV12-4; J: TRBJ2-1; CDR3: CASSAEVPGVQFF